The 16 T cell receptor beta chains below come from one sample, sequenced in a study of blood T cells in healthy people across ages. Alongside a J-beta primer mix, a sample-barcoded 5' primer served in a second PCR lasting roughly 7 to 12 cycles. Each CDR3 protein gets one entry after TCRdb re-called the 5' RACE reads with MiXCR. The sample includes around 990,000 distinct CDR3 sequences, under 30% of them seen just once. These data are also associated with another study on T cells of mothers and their children.

The sequenced sample consisted of blood. The origin of the receptors is a girl aged 2-9 years in good health.

The table lists this clonotype with a few counts. The chain links TRBV20-1 to TRBJ2-1, with TRBD2 matching 8 bases. The DNA end lines up better with TRBJ2-5; the J call may be wrong. This CDR3 has 17 residues. The germline CDR1 and CDR2 sequences are DFQATT and SNEGSKA (reference sequence). The CDR3 loop reads CSATPIPTGGPGETQYF. CDR3 bases: TGCAGTGCTACCCCCATACCAACGGGAGGGCCTGGGGAGACCCAGTACTTC.

This chain links TRBV20-1 with TRBJ2-1, with 12 bases matching TRBD2. Germline V gives CDR1 DFQATT, CDR2 SNEGSKA (reference sequence). V trimming: 3 bases; J trimming: 6 bases; junction bases outside the gene matches: 12. The CDR3 runs 17 residues. The CDR3 sequence: CSARSARLAGDFNEQFF. DNA of the CDR3: TGCAGTGCTAGGTCCGCCAGACTAGCGGGGGACTTCAATGAGCAGTTCTTC.

V gene TRBV5-1 combines with J gene TRBJ2-5; 7 nucleotides align to TRBD2. Germline CDR1 SGHRS, CDR2 YFSETQ. Trimming cost V 4 bases and J 1 base; bases outside gene matches: 10. CDR3 length: 16 amino acids. The DNA of the CDR3 is TGCGCCAGCAGCGGAGGGCGGGGAGGGGTCCAAGAGACCCAGTACTTC. This codes for CASSGGRGGVQETQYF.

In this sample, this clonotype turned up once. It may be a read error: a sequence one base away is much more abundant. V is TRBV6-1 and J is TRBJ2-7; maybe TRBD1 (6 bases). CDR3 length: 19 residues. V was trimmed by 9 bases and J by 2 bases, leaving 32 bases between them. The V gene's germline CDR1 is MNHNS and CDR2 SASEGT. The CDR3 loop is CARFTVRRRGFENPYEQYF. The CDR3 DNA reads TGTGCCAGATTCACAGTAAGACGTAGGGGGTTTGAAAACCCCTACGAGCAGTACTTC.

The chain uses TRBV29-1 and TRBJ1-1; D unclear. Germline values: CDR1 SQVTM, CDR2 ANQGSEA. The length of the CDR3 is 13 residues. Between the trimmed V and J ends, which lost 8 bases and 0 bases, there was a span of 13 bases. The chain's CDR3 is CSTDDGVNTEAFF. CDR3 bases: TGCAGCACTGATGACGGGGTGAACACTGAAGCTTTCTTT.

This sequence joins TRBV7-9 and TRBJ2-2; the D is unclear. Deletions cut 4 bases from V and 10 bases from J, with 7 bases between. This CDR3 has 11 residues. Looked up from germline, CDR1 is SEHNR and CDR2 is FQNEAQ (reference sequence). In DNA, the CDR3 is TGTGCCAGCAGCTCCGAGGAGGAGCTGTTTTTT. It is translated as CASSSEEELFF. Complete variable domain (other parts from reference TRBV7-9 and TRBJ2-2): DTGVSQNPRHKITKRGQNVTFRCDPISEHNRLYWYRQTLGQGPEFLTYFQNEAQLEKSRLLSDRFSAERPKGSFSTLEIQRTEQGDSAMYLCASSSEEELFFGEGSRLTVL.

The chain uses TRBV6-6 and TRBJ2-7, with D possibly TRBD1 on 6 matching bases. The J call may be incorrect, as the DNA end agrees better with TRBJ2-1. Per the germline V gene, CDR1 is MNHNY and CDR2 is SVGAGI (reference sequence). The CDR3 extends over 14 amino acids. CDR3 sequence: CASSYYRENNEQFF. CDR3 in DNA: TGTGCCAGCAGTTACTACAGGGAGAACAATGAGCAGTTCTTC.

This clonotype has just a few counts. The rearrangement uses TRBV3-1 and TRBJ1-5; a weak D match, TRBD1 (5 bases). V lost 0 bases, J lost 9 bases, and 15 bases lay in between. The V gene's germline CDR1 is LGHDT and CDR2 YNNKEL (reference sequence). This CDR3 has 15 amino acids. The CDR3 nucleotides are TGTGCCAGCAGCCAAGATGCGGCAGGGTGGGGGCCCCAGCATTTT. Amino acids: CASSQDAAGWGPQHF. Using reference TRBV3-1 and TRBJ1-5 for the parts outside the CDR3, the full variable domain is DTAVSQTPKYLVTQMGNDKSIKCEQNLGHDTMYWYKQDSKKFLKIMFSYNNKELIINETVPNRFSPKSPDKAHLNLHINSLELGDSAVYFCASSQDAAGWGPQHFGDGTRLSIL.

The chain employs TRBV14 and TRBJ2-1; 8 bases map to TRBD2. The ends lost 4 bases at V and 8 bases at J; junction bases unmatched: 10. Germline CDR1 SGHDN, CDR2 FVKESK. The CDR3 spans 15 residues. This CDR3 is CASSPSGGAWDEQFF. In nucleotides, the CDR3 is TGTGCCAGCAGCCCCTCCGGGGGGGCCTGGGATGAGCAGTTCTTC.

This chain connects TRBV7-2 to TRBJ2-1; the D is unclear. CDR3 size: 15 residues. Germline CDR1 and CDR2: SGHTA and FQGNSA. V was cut by 0 bases and J by 6 bases, with 12 bases left in between. Here the CDR3 reads CASSLARIVINEQFF. The CDR3 DNA follows: TGTGCCAGCAGCTTAGCCAGAATAGTGATCAATGAGCAGTTCTTC.

The chain carries TRBV7-9 and TRBJ2-6, with TRBD2 as a possible D gene (5 bases). CDR1 SEHNR and CDR2 FQNEAQ come from the germline V gene (reference sequence). The CDR3 covers 19 residues. Trimming left V 4 bases short and J 0 bases short, with 19 bases between. CDR3: CASSSPIEGRHSGANVLTF. Here the CDR3 DNA reads TGTGCCAGCAGCTCGCCCATAGAGGGCCGGCACTCTGGGGCCAACGTCCTGACTTTC. The full variable domain, its missing parts supplied by reference TRBV7-9 and TRBJ2-6, is DTGVSQNPRHKITKRGQNVTFRCDPISEHNRLYWYRQTLGQGPEFLTYFQNEAQLEKSRLLSDRFSAERPKGSFSTLEIQRTEQGDSAMYLCASSSPIEGRHSGANVLTFGAGSRLTVL.

This clonotype was counted ten times or more. V is TRBV6-1 and J is TRBJ1-6; D call uncertain. Germline values: CDR1 MNHNS, CDR2 SASEGT. The CDR3 loop spans 15 amino acids. Trimming left V 3 bases short and J 7 bases short, with 13 bases between. The CDR3 here is CASSDMGLGNSPLHF. Here the CDR3 DNA reads TGTGCCAGCAGTGATATGGGCCTGGGGAATTCACCCCTCCACTTT.

This clonotype was picked up a small number of times. This sequence joins TRBV7-2 and TRBJ1-6; 8 nucleotides align to TRBD1. The CDR3 runs to 15 residues. The trim removed 5 bases at V and 6 bases at J, leaving 6 bases unmatched. Per germline, CDR1 SGHTA and CDR2 FQGNSA. CDR3: CASSIRQGLNSPLHF. The CDR3 DNA reads as TGTGCCAGCAGCATTAGACAGGGGCTTAATTCACCCCTCCACTTT. The variable domain in full, completed from reference TRBV7-2 and TRBJ1-6, reads GAGVSQSPSNKVTEKGKDVELRCDPISGHTALYWYRQSLGQGLEFLIYFQGNSAPDKSGLPSDRFSAERTGGSVSTLTIQRTQQEDSAVYLCASSIRQGLNSPLHFGNGTRLTVT.

The chain joins TRBV7-6 to TRBJ2-5; perhaps TRBD2 as D (5 bases). The assigned J gene may be wrong: the sequence end matches TRBJ2-1 better. CDR1 is SGHVS, CDR2 FNYEAQ, per germline. This CDR3 has 16 residues. The CDR3 loop reads CASSLAKSLAPNEQFF. In nucleotides, the CDR3 is TGTGCCAGCAGCTTAGCAAAGTCCCTAGCTCCAAATGAGCAGTTCTTC.

This clonotype was seen a few times. The chain joins TRBV6-5 to TRBJ2-6; no clear D gene. The V and J ends lost 5 bases and 0 bases respectively, with 11 bases between them. The CDR3 loop spans 16 amino acids. The V gene's germline CDR1 is MNHEY and CDR2 SVGAGI. The CDR3 loop reads CASSRQTNSGANVLTF. The CDR3 DNA reads TGTGCCAGCAGTCGGCAGACCAACTCTGGGGCCAACGTCCTGACTTTC.

This clonotype was seen only a few times. This chain uses TRBV7-9 with TRBJ2-7, with TRBD1 matching 7 bases. The CDR3 runs 13 residues. Trimming removed 6 bases from V and 1 base from J; junction bases left unmatched: 3. Germline V gene sequence: CDR1 SEHNR, CDR2 FQNEAQ (reference sequence). The CDR3 DNA reads as TGTGCCAGCAGTACAGGGGATTCCTACGAGCAGTACTTC. The encoded protein is CASSTGDSYEQYF.